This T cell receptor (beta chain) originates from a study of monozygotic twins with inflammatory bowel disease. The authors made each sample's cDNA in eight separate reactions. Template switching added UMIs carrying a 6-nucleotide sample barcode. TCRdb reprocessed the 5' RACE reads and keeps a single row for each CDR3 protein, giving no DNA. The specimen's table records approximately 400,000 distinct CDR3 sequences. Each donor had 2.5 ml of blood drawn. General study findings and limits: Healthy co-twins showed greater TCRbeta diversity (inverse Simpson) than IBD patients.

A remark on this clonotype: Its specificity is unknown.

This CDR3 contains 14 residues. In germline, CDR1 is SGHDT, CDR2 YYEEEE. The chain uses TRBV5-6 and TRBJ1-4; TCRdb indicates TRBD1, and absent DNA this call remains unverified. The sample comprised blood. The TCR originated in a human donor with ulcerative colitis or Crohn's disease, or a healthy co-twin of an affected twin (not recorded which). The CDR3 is CASINLGKDEKLFF. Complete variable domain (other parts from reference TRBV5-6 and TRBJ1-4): DAGVTQSPTHLIKTRGQQVTLRCSPKSGHDTVSWYQQALGQGPQFIFQYYEEEERQRGNFPDRFSGHQFPNYSSELNVNALLLGDSALYLCASINLGKDEKLFFGSGTQLSVL.